The 15 T cell receptor beta chains below were found in one sample sequenced in a study of response to subunit inactivated influenza vaccine. Each CDR3 protein is one row after TCRdb ran MiXCR on the RT-PCR reads. The table shows about 700,000 distinct CDR3 sequences, with around 14% occurring only once. Sequences were derived from PBMCs from blood, sampled approximately 15 days before vaccination. These receptors were taken from a man aged 50 to 60 who received an inactivated influenza vaccine.

In its sample, this clonotype was seen many times. The chain links TRBV5-1 to TRBJ1-1, with TRBD1 matching over 9 bases. Germline-derived CDR1 and CDR2 are SGHRS and YFSETQ. This CDR3 is built from 15 residues. J gave up 0 bases and V 4 bases, and 4 bases lay outside the gene matches. CDR3 residues: CASSGGTGMNTEAFF. CDR3 sequence (DNA): TGCGCCAGCAGCGGTGGGACAGGGATGAACACTGAAGCTTTCTTT.

The chain links TRBV5-1 to TRBJ2-3; D is uncertain. The CDR3 is 16 amino acids. Germline CDR1 reads SGHRS; CDR2 reads YFSETQ. V shed 4 bases and J shed 0 bases, with 15 bases lying between them. For the CDR3, the DNA is TGCGCCAGCAGCCGGTTAGGTGCTTCTAGCACAGATACGCAGTATTTT. It codes for CASSRLGASSTDTQYF.

The genes are TRBV11-2 and TRBJ2-7; a possible D gene is TRBD2 (6 bases). Germline loops: CDR1 SGHAT, CDR2 FQNNGV. The CDR3 contains 16 residues. V was pared by 1 base and J by 5 bases, with 18 bases between. The CDR3 protein is CASSLAWRGGGDEQYF. The CDR3 DNA reads TGTGCCAGCAGCTTAGCCTGGCGGGGAGGCGGGGACGAGCAGTACTTC.

This clonotype was counted a few times. The rearrangement joins TRBV5-1 to TRBJ1-5; TRBD1 agrees at 9 bases. CDR3 length: 17 amino acids. V was pared by 5 bases and J by 2 bases, with 11 bases of the junction left unmatched. The V gene's germline CDR1 is SGHRS and CDR2 YFSETQ. As DNA, the CDR3 is TGCGCCAGCAGGGACGGACAGGGGCCAAGGGGCAATCAGCCCCAGCATTTT. It codes for CASRDGQGPRGNQPQHF.

The chain recombines TRBV5-4 with TRBJ2-5; 9 bases match TRBD2. This CDR3 spans 16 amino acids. The ends lost 0 bases at V and 5 bases at J; junction bases unmatched: 8. The germline V gene encodes CDR1 SGHNT and CDR2 YYREEE (reference sequence). The CDR3: CASSLDGGLARETQYF. In DNA, the CDR3 is TGTGCCAGCAGCTTGGACGGTGGACTAGCGAGGGAGACCCAGTACTTC.

The chain couples TRBV5-1 to TRBJ1-3; D gene unclear. Germline lookup yields CDR1 SGHRS and CDR2 YFSETQ. The V end was cut by 3 bases, the J end by 0 bases, with 10 bases between. The CDR3 extends over 15 amino acids. CDR3 coding DNA: TGCGCCAGCAGCTCGGACGGCAGCTCTGGAAACACCATATATTTT. Amino acid sequence: CASSSDGSSGNTIYF. Full variable domain (rest looked up from reference TRBV5-1 and TRBJ1-3): KAGVTQTPRYLIKTRGQQVTLSCSPISGHRSVSWYQQTPGQGLQFLFEYFSETQRNKGNFPGRFSGRQFSNSRSEMNVSTLELGDSALYLCASSSDGSSGNTIYFGEGSWLTVV.

This clonotype was counted only a few times. This chain uses TRBV6-5 with TRBJ2-7; TRBD2 might be the D (5 bases). Trimming stripped 2 bases from V and 2 bases from J, with 22 bases between. The CDR3 covers 18 residues. Germline loops: CDR1 MNHEY, CDR2 SVGAGI. CDR3 DNA sequence: TGTGCCAGCAGTTACGAGAGTCCCCTTTCGGGGTCAACCTACGAGCAGTACTTC. It is translated as CASSYESPLSGSTYEQYF.

Ten or more counts support this clonotype. The chain joins TRBV4-1 to TRBJ2-3; D is undetermined. V gave up 0 bases and J gave up 5 bases, with 9 bases separating them. The CDR3 covers 14 residues. Germline V gene sequence: CDR1 MGHRA, CDR2 YSYEKL. The CDR3 nucleotides are TGCGCCAGCAGCCAAGATCCGGGCAAAGATACGCAGTATTTT. Encoded protein: CASSQDPGKDTQYF.

The rearrangement uses TRBV5-1 and TRBJ2-3; 8 positions agree with TRBD1. The germline V gene has CDR1 SGHRS and CDR2 YFSETQ. The junction had 4 bases not matched to a gene; V was cut back by 0 bases and J by 4 bases. The CDR3 consists of 15 residues. Written as DNA, the CDR3 is TGCGCCAGCAGCTTGGGACAGGGGTTCCCAGATACGCAGTATTTT. As protein: CASSLGQGFPDTQYF. The whole variable domain, remainder taken from reference TRBV5-1 and TRBJ2-3, is KAGVTQTPRYLIKTRGQQVTLSCSPISGHRSVSWYQQTPGQGLQFLFEYFSETQRNKGNFPGRFSGRQFSNSRSEMNVSTLELGDSALYLCASSLGQGFPDTQYFGPGTRLTVL.

This clonotype was seen more than once but under ten times. This chain joins TRBV25-1 and TRBJ2-3; TRBD1 agrees at 11 bases. The CDR3 contains 12 residues. Per the germline V gene, CDR1 is MGHDK and CDR2 is SYGVNS. Trimming took 4 bases from V and 12 from J; bases not matched to a gene: 3. As DNA, the CDR3 is TGTGCCAGCAGTGTGGGGACAGGGGGACAGTATTTT. The encoded protein is CASSVGTGGQYF.

V is TRBV7-2 and J is TRBJ2-5; perhaps D is TRBD1 or TRBD2 (6 bases each). The CDR3 has 14 amino acids. Per the germline V gene, CDR1 is SGHTA and CDR2 is FQGNSA. V was trimmed by 5 bases and J by 5 bases, leaving 15 bases between them. The CDR3 bases are TGTGCCAGCAGCCCGGACGTCGGGGGCGAGACCCAGTACTTC. It translates to CASSPDVGGETQYF.

The chain couples TRBV12-3 or TRBV12-4 to TRBJ2-7; D tentatively reads TRBD1 or TRBD2 (6 bases each). CDR3 length: 15 residues. Between the trimmed V and J ends, which lost 7 bases and 2 bases, there was a span of 18 bases. The CDR3 coding sequence is TGTGCCAGCACCCAAGGAGGGGGTCGAACCTACGAGCAGTACTTC. Translation gives CASTQGGGRTYEQYF.

This chain connects TRBV9 to TRBJ2-1; D uncertain. CDR1 and CDR2 from the germline V gene are SGDLS and YYNGEE. Trimming took 2 bases from V and 0 from J, leaving 6 bases between them. The CDR3 consists of 14 residues. DNA of the CDR3: TGTGCCAGCAGCGTTCAGAGCTCCTACAATGAGCAGTTCTTC. Its protein is CASSVQSSYNEQFF.

The chain couples TRBV10-2 to TRBJ2-5; TRBD2 is a possible D gene (6 bases). This CDR3 contains 15 residues. Trimming pared 8 bases from V and 4 bases from J, leaving 20 bases between. The germline CDR1 and CDR2 sequences are WSHSY and SAAADI. The CDR3 spells CASVRGSGPRETQYF. The CDR3 coding sequence is TGCGCCAGCGTAAGGGGCAGCGGGCCTCGAGAGACCCAGTACTTC.

The rearrangement links TRBV9 to TRBJ1-6; no clear D gene. This CDR3 has 14 residues. V was cut by 0 bases and J by 6 bases, with 7 bases left in between. From germline, CDR1 is SGDLS and CDR2 YYNGEE. The CDR3 bases are TGTGCCAGCAGCGTAGGAGGGTCTAATTCACCCCTCCACTTT. Translating it yields CASSVGGSNSPLHF.